This entry lists 6 T cell receptor beta chains sequenced from one sample in a study of cytomegalovirus exposure and HLA in healthy donors (dated by TCRdb to about 2017). The library relied on the immunoSEQ multiplex PCR assay. A mixture of 60 forward primers for TCR Vbeta segments and 13 reverse primers for TCR Jbeta segments was used in the multiplex PCR. The source is immuneACCESS, and TCRdb retained only in-frame sequences with V and J called. Part of the clones is not carried over; for the studies checked, unresolved V genes explain less than half of this, and the remainder is unexplained. The table for this sample lists about 190,000 clones; almost 80% of them were counted only once. 1.6% of the sample rests with the top ten. Source material: PBMCs. These receptors all stem from a woman aged 18-29 years in good health and CMV-seronegative.

Written as DNA, the CDR3 is TGTGCCAGCTCACCACCGGGGGGAAATCAGCCCCAGCATTTT. Translation: CASSPPGGNQPQHF. The chain combines TRBV18 with TRBJ1-5, with D perhaps TRBD1 (5 bases). The CDR3 contains 14 residues. Trimming pared 0 bases from V and 4 bases from J, leaving 7 bases between. The V gene's germline CDR1 is KGHSH and CDR2 LQKENI.

This sequence joins TRBV19 and TRBJ2-7, with D tentatively TRBD2 (6 bases). V lost 5 bases and J 2 bases, leaving 19 bases between the germline ends. Looked up from germline, CDR1 is LNHDA and CDR2 is SQIVND (reference sequence). The CDR3 is 16 residues long. CDR3 nucleotide sequence: TGTGCCAGTAGTTTAACCTCGGGTGGAGGGGCCTACGAGCAGTACTTC. It codes for CASSLTSGGGAYEQYF.

The chain carries TRBV7-3 and TRBJ1-1; a weak D match, TRBD1 (6 bases). The CDR3 is 14 residues long. V was clipped by 7 bases and J by 1 base, with 13 bases between them. Germline CDR1 is SGHTA and CDR2 is FQGTGA. The CDR3 spells CASTKGQTNTEAFF. The CDR3 nucleotides read TGTGCCAGCACTAAGGGACAAACGAACACTGAAGCTTTCTTT.

The chain employs TRBV28 and TRBJ1-6, with D possibly matching TRBD1 (5 bases). Germline V lookup: CDR1 MDHEN, CDR2 SYDVKM. The CDR3 has 15 residues. Trimming left V 6 bases short and J 6 bases short, with 15 bases between. The CDR3 spells CASRRGLTFNSPLHF. CDR3 nucleotides: TGTGCCAGCAGGCGGGGGTTGACCTTTAATTCACCCCTCCACTTT.

The J gene is TRBJ1-1, the V gene TRBV10-3; TRBD1 matches 9 bases. CDR3 length: 13 residues. Germline loops: CDR1 ENHRY, CDR2 SYGVKD. V gave up 6 bases and J gave up 11 bases; unmatched junction bases: 10. This CDR3 reads CAISLTGGGEAFF. The DNA for the CDR3 is TGTGCCATCAGCCTAACAGGGGGCGGGGAGGCTTTCTTT.

In its sample, this clone was seen a few times. The J gene is TRBJ2-7, the V gene TRBV7-2, with TRBD1 identical over 9 bases. Trimming cost V 4 bases and J 7 bases; bases outside gene matches: 8. The CDR3 contains 14 residues. The germline V gene has CDR1 SGHTA and CDR2 FQGNSA. The CDR3 is CASSSGDRVGEQYF. The DNA for the CDR3 is TGTGCCAGCAGCTCCGGGGACAGGGTCGGGGAGCAGTACTTC.